This T cell receptor beta chain stems from a study of T cells in Graves' hyperthyroidism and ophthalmopathy. From germline, CDR1 is ENHRY and CDR2 SYGVKD. The length of the CDR3 is 13 residues. With 2 bases removed from V and 3 bases from J, the gap between germline ends came to 7 bases. For the diagnoses, clinical symptoms, serum thyroxine and TRAb, thyroid ultrasound and orbital computed tomography were used. The investigators amplified TCR beta CDR3 regions from RNA transcripts. First-round RT-PCR with HTBI primers amplified the TCR CDR3 region. TCRdb re-called the multiplex PCR reads with MiXCR, one entry per CDR3 protein. The repertoire has roughly 580,000 distinct CDR3 sequences, around 46% of them found once; the top ten carry about 7.9%.

The sample consisted of peripheral blood or thyroid tissue (not recorded which). The TCR originated in a woman aged 18-30 years with Graves' hyperthyroidism. The chain joins TRBV10-3 to TRBJ2-5, with D unclear. The CDR3 sequence is CAISEANEETQYF. For the CDR3, the DNA is TGTGCCATCAGTGAGGCAAACGAAGAGACCCAGTACTTC.